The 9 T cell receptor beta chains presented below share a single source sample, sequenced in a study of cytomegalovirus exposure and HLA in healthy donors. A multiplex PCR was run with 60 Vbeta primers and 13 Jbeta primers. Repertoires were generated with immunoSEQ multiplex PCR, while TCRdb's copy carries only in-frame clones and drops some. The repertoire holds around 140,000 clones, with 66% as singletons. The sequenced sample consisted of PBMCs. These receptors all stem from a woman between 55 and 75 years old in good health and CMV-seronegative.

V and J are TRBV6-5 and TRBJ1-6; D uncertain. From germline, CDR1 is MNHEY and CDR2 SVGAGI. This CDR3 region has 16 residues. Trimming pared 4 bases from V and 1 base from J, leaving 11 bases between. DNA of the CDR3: TGTGCCAGCAGTTTGGGGTCGGGGTCCTATAATTCACCCCTCCACTTT. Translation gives CASSLGSGSYNSPLHF.

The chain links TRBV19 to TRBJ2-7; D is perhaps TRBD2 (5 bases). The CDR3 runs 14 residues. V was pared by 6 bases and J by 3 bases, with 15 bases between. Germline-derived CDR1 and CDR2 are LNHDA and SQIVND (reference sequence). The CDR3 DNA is TGTGCCAGTAGCCCAGGACTCGATAACTACGAGCAGTACTTC. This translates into CASSPGLDNYEQYF.

CDR3 protein: CASSFTTGNTEAFF. DNA of the CDR3: TGTGCCAGCAGTTTCACTACAGGAAACACTGAAGCTTTCTTT. The genes are TRBV28 and TRBJ1-1; D may be TRBD1 (5 bases). Germline CDR1 is MDHEN and CDR2 is SYDVKM. Trimming took 3 bases from V and 2 from J, leaving 10 bases between them. The CDR3 is 14 residues long.

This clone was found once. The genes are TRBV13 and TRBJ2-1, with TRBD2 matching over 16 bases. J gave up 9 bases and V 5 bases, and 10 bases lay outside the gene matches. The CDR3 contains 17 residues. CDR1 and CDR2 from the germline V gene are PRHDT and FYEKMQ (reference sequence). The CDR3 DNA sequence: TGTGCCAGCAGCCATGGGACTAGCGGGGGGGCCCAGGTTGAGCAGTTCTTC. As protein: CASSHGTSGGAQVEQFF.

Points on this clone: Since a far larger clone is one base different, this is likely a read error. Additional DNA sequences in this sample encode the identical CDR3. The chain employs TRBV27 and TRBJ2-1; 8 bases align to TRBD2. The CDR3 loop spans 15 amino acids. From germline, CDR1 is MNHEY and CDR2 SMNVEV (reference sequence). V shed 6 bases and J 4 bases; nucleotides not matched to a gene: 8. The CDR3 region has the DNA TGTGCCAGCAGCTTTTTAGCGGGGAATTACAATGAGCAGTTCTTC. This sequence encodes CASSFLAGNYNEQFF.

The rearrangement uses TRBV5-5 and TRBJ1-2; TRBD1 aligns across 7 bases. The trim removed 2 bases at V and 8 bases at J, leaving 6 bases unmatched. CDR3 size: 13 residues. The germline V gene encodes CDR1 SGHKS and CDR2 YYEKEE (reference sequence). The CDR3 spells CASSFTGVEGYTF. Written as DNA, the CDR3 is TGTGCCAGCAGCTTCACAGGGGTGGAGGGCTACACCTTC.

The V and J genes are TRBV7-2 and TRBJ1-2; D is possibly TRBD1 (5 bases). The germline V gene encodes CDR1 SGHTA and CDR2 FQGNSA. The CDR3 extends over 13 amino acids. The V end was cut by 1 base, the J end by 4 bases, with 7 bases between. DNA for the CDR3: TGTGCCAGCAGCTTAGGGGGCAGCTATGGCTACACCTTC. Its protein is CASSLGGSYGYTF.

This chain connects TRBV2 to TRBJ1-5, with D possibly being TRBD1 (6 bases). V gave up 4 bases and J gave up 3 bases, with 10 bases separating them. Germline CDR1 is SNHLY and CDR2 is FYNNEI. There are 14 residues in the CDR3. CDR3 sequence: CASSATGSNQPQHF. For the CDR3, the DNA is TGTGCCAGCAGTGCGACAGGATCCAATCAGCCCCAGCATTTT.

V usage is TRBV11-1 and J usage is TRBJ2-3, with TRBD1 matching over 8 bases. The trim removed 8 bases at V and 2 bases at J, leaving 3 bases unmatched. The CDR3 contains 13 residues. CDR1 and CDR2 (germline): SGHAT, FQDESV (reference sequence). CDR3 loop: CASLGQATDTQYF. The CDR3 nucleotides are TGTGCCAGCCTGGGACAGGCCACAGATACGCAGTATTTT.